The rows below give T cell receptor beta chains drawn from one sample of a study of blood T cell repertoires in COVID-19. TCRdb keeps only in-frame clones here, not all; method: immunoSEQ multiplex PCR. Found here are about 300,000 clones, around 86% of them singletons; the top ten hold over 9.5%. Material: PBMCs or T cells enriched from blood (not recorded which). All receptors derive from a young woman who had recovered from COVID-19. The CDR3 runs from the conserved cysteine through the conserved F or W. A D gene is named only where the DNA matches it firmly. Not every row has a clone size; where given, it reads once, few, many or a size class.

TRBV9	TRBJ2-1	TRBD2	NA	TGTGCCAGCAGCGTACTATATCAAGCGGGGGCTTCGAATGAGCAGTTCTTC	CASSVLYQAGASNEQFF
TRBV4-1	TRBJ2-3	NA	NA	TGCGCCAGCAGCCAAGATTCAGTAGCGGCCCCGCCAGGTACGCAGTATTTT	CASSQDSVAAPPGTQYF
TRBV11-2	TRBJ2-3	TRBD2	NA	TGTGCCAGCAGCTCCGGACTAGCGGGGAGAACAGATACGCAGTATTTT	CASSSGLAGRTDTQYF
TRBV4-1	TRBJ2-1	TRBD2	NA	TGCGCCAGCAGCCAAGGACCTAGCGGCTACAATGAGCAGTTCTTC	CASSQGPSGYNEQFF
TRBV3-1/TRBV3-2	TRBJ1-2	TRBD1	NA	TGTGCCAGCAGCCAAGCAAGTGTACAGGGGGACTATGGCTACACCTTC	CASSQASVQGDYGYTF
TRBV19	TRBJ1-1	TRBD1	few	TGTGCCAGTAGTATAGTTCCAGGGACAGCGAACACTGAAGCTTTCTTT	CASSIVPGTANTEAFF
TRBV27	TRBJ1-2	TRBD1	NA	TGTGCCAGCAGTCCAAAACCCACCGGGACAGGGGGACCTGGCTACACCTTC	CASSPKPTGTGGPGYTF
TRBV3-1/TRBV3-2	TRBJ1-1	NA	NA	TGTGCCAGCAGCCGACAGCAGGGCACTGAAGCTTTCTTT	CASSRQQGTEAFF
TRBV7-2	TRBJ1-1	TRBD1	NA	TGTGCCAGCAGCTTAGGGGACAGGGTCATGAACACTGAAGCTTTCTTT	CASSLGDRVMNTEAFF
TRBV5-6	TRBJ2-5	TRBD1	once	TGTGCCAGCAGCTTGGCGGGGGACAGGGGGGAAGAGACCCAGTACTTC	CASSLAGDRGEETQYF
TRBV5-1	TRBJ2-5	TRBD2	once	TGCGCCAGCAGCTTCCCGGGGGGGCCGTACCAAGAGACCCAGTACTTC	CASSFPGGPYQETQYF
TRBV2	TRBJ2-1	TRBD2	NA	TGTGCCAGTGGGAGGGGGCAGTTCTTC	CASGRGQFF
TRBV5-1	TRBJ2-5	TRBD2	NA	TGCGCCAGCAGCTTGGTGGCTAGCGGGGGACAAGAGACCCAGTACTTC	CASSLVASGGQETQYF
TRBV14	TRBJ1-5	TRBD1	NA	TGTGCCAGCAGCCCTGGGACAGATCAGCCCCAGCATTTT	CASSPGTDQPQHF
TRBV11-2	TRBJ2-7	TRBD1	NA	TGTGCCAGCAGCCCCGGAGCAGGGGGCGAGCAGTACTTC	CASSPGAGGEQYF
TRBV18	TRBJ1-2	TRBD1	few	TGTGCCAGCTCACCACAGGGACAGGGTAACTATGGCTACACCTTC	CASSPQGQGNYGYTF
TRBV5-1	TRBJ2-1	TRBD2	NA	TGCGCCAGCAGCTTTACTCAACTAGCGGGGGGGCCGCTTGAGCAGTTCTTC	CASSFTQLAGGPLEQFF
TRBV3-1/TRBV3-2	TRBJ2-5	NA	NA	TGTGCCAGCAGCCACGAAAGGACAGCGAAACAAGAGACCCAGTACTTC	CASSHERTAKQETQYF